In its sample, the clone carrying this T cell receptor beta chain was seen many times. The sample comes from a study of neurological immune-mediated disorders. TCRdb passed the 5' RACE reads through MiXCR, listing each CDR3 protein once. The sample has 50,000 to 70,000 distinct CDR3 sequences; about 10% are singletons. Indicated time point: longitudinal time-point 1 (baseline). The CDR3 contains 21 residues. Germline trimming cut 0 bases from V and 0 bases from J; bases unmatched to any gene: 14. CDR1 is SGHRS and CDR2 is YFSETQ in the germline V gene. The rearrangement joins TRBV5-1 to TRBJ2-6, with 8 bases that match TRBD2. Input material: PBMCs. This TCR was sampled from a male donor with HTLV-1-associated myelopathy (HAM/TSP). The DNA of the CDR3 is TGCGCCAGCAGCTTGGTCTTGCGGGGGGCTGCTCCTTTCTCTGGGGCCAACGTCCTGACTTTC. Protein: CASSLVLRGAAPFSGANVLTF.